A selection of T cell receptor beta chains follows, all from one sample in a study of beta chain features in type 1 diabetes. The data were produced by immunoSEQ multiplex PCR, yet TCRdb's version contains in-frame clones alone and is incomplete. This table holds hundreds of thousands of clones, roughly 12% found once. The sample comprised naive CD4+ T cells from blood. These receptors originate from a man between 18 and 29 years old with type 1 diabetes. Each CDR3 is given with its conserved first and last residue. The D gene is left open where the match is weak. Expanded clones get a size class; other rows say once, few or many, or leave the size out.

D gene: NA; clone size: few; V gene: TRBV29-1; J gene: TRBJ1-4; CDR3 DNA: TGCAGCGTTGAAGATCAGGGCCTAACGGAAAAACTGTTTTTT; CDR3 protein: CSVEDQGLTEKLFF
D gene: NA; clone size: NA; V gene: TRBV13; J gene: TRBJ1-6; CDR3 DNA: TGTGCCAGCAGCCCCAGGCTACACTGGGGGACGAGTTCACCCCTCCACTTT; CDR3 protein: CASSPRLHWGTSSPLHF
D gene: NA; clone size: NA; V gene: TRBV13; J gene: TRBJ1-2; CDR3 DNA: TGTGCCAGCAGCTTAGGACAGAACTATGGCTACACCTTC; CDR3 protein: CASSLGQNYGYTF
D gene: TRBD1; clone size: NA; V gene: TRBV6-5; J gene: TRBJ1-2; CDR3 DNA: TGTGCCAGCAGTTCGTATGACAGGGATGACTATGGCTACACCTTC; CDR3 protein: CASSSYDRDDYGYTF
D gene: NA; clone size: few; V gene: TRBV10-3; J gene: TRBJ2-2; CDR3 DNA: TGTGCCATCAGGACAGGGACTAACACCGGGGAGCTGTTTTTT; CDR3 protein: CAIRTGTNTGELFF
D gene: TRBD1; clone size: few; V gene: TRBV7-9; J gene: TRBJ2-5; CDR3 DNA: TGTGCCAGCACCTACCAGCAGGGGGTAGAGACCCAGTACTTC; CDR3 protein: CASTYQQGVETQYF
D gene: NA; clone size: once; V gene: TRBV11-3; J gene: TRBJ1-1; CDR3 DNA: TGTGCCAGCAGCCGGGACGGTAAGAACACTGAAGCTTTCTTT; CDR3 protein: CASSRDGKNTEAFF
D gene: TRBD1; clone size: NA; V gene: TRBV19; J gene: TRBJ2-5; CDR3 DNA: TGTGCCAGTAGTATAGATCCCCCAGGGGGCGTATCAGAGACCCAGTACTTC; CDR3 protein: CASSIDPPGGVSETQYF
D gene: NA; clone size: few; V gene: TRBV11-2; J gene: TRBJ2-1; CDR3 DNA: TGTGCCAGCAGCTTGGGGAGAATCTCCTACAATGAGCAGTTCTTC; CDR3 protein: CASSLGRISYNEQFF
D gene: NA; clone size: NA; V gene: TRBV6-1; J gene: TRBJ2-7; CDR3 DNA: TGTGCCAGCAGTGAACGTACCTACGAGCAGTACTTC; CDR3 protein: CASSERTYEQYF
D gene: NA; clone size: few; V gene: TRBV7-9; J gene: TRBJ1-2; CDR3 DNA: TGTGCCAGCAGCCTAGGGCTGGGAAGAGGCTATGGCTACACCTTC; CDR3 protein: CASSLGLGRGYGYTF
D gene: NA; clone size: NA; V gene: TRBV15; J gene: TRBJ1-2; CDR3 DNA: TGTGCCACCAGCGGAGTTAACTATGGCTACACCTTC; CDR3 protein: CATSGVNYGYTF
D gene: NA; clone size: few; V gene: TRBV7-7; J gene: TRBJ2-5; CDR3 DNA: TGTGCTAGCACCACCGAGGGGGGGACCCAGTACTTC; CDR3 protein: CASTTEGGTQYF
D gene: TRBD2; clone size: NA; V gene: TRBV18; J gene: TRBJ2-5; CDR3 DNA: TGTGCCAGCTCACCGGAGACTAGCGGAGAGACCCAGTACTTC; CDR3 protein: CASSPETSGETQYF
D gene: NA; clone size: NA; V gene: TRBV7-2; J gene: TRBJ1-5; CDR3 DNA: TGTGCCAGCAGCTTTTCCCCCGAGGGTCAGCCCCAGCATTTT; CDR3 protein: CASSFSPEGQPQHF